This entry features one T cell receptor beta chain sequence. Carrying UMI labels, the TRB cDNA libraries were prepared through 5' RACE. Reanalyzing the 5' RACE reads, TCRdb keeps one entry per CDR3 protein, without DNA. This sample contains about 43,000 distinct CDR3 sequences. This CDR3 is 16 amino acids long. The data derive from a study of CXCR3-negative and CXCR3-positive naive CD8 T cells. This clonotype originated in a human donor in good health. Some clones in this sample may be carry-over from other donors' samples. The chain links TRBV12-3 or TRBV12-4 to TRBJ2-7; TCRdb returns TRBD2, unconfirmable since there is no DNA. What was sequenced was memory CD8+ T cells from blood. CDR3 amino acids: CASSSPSGGGANEQYF.